This note documents a single T cell receptor (beta chain) sequence. Its cognate antigen is unknown. CDR3 length equals 16 residues. V gave up 1 base and J gave up 3 bases, with 16 bases separating them. CDR1 SGHDT and CDR2 YYEEEE come from the germline V gene. This sample stems from a study of lymphopenia after photon versus proton radiotherapy. Study conclusions and caveats: Only patients who died were analyzed for survival; proton advantage is unproven. Proton therapy kept repertoires fairly stable, unlike photons, which gained effector/memory cells.

Sequencing used immunoSEQ multiplex PCR; TCRdb keeps in-frame clones, though not all of them. The repertoire includes about 35,000 clones, 92% of them detected once, and over 12% sits in the top ten. This sequence originates from a man aged 55 to 69 with cholangiocarcinoma. This sample comprised peripheral blood, obtained from a patient treated with photon-based radiotherapy. The gene calls are TRBV5-6 and TRBJ1-1; D not certain. The CDR3: CASSLFEGPADTEAFF. As DNA, the CDR3 is TGTGCCAGCAGCTTGTTTGAGGGCCCGGCGGACACTGAAGCTTTCTTT.